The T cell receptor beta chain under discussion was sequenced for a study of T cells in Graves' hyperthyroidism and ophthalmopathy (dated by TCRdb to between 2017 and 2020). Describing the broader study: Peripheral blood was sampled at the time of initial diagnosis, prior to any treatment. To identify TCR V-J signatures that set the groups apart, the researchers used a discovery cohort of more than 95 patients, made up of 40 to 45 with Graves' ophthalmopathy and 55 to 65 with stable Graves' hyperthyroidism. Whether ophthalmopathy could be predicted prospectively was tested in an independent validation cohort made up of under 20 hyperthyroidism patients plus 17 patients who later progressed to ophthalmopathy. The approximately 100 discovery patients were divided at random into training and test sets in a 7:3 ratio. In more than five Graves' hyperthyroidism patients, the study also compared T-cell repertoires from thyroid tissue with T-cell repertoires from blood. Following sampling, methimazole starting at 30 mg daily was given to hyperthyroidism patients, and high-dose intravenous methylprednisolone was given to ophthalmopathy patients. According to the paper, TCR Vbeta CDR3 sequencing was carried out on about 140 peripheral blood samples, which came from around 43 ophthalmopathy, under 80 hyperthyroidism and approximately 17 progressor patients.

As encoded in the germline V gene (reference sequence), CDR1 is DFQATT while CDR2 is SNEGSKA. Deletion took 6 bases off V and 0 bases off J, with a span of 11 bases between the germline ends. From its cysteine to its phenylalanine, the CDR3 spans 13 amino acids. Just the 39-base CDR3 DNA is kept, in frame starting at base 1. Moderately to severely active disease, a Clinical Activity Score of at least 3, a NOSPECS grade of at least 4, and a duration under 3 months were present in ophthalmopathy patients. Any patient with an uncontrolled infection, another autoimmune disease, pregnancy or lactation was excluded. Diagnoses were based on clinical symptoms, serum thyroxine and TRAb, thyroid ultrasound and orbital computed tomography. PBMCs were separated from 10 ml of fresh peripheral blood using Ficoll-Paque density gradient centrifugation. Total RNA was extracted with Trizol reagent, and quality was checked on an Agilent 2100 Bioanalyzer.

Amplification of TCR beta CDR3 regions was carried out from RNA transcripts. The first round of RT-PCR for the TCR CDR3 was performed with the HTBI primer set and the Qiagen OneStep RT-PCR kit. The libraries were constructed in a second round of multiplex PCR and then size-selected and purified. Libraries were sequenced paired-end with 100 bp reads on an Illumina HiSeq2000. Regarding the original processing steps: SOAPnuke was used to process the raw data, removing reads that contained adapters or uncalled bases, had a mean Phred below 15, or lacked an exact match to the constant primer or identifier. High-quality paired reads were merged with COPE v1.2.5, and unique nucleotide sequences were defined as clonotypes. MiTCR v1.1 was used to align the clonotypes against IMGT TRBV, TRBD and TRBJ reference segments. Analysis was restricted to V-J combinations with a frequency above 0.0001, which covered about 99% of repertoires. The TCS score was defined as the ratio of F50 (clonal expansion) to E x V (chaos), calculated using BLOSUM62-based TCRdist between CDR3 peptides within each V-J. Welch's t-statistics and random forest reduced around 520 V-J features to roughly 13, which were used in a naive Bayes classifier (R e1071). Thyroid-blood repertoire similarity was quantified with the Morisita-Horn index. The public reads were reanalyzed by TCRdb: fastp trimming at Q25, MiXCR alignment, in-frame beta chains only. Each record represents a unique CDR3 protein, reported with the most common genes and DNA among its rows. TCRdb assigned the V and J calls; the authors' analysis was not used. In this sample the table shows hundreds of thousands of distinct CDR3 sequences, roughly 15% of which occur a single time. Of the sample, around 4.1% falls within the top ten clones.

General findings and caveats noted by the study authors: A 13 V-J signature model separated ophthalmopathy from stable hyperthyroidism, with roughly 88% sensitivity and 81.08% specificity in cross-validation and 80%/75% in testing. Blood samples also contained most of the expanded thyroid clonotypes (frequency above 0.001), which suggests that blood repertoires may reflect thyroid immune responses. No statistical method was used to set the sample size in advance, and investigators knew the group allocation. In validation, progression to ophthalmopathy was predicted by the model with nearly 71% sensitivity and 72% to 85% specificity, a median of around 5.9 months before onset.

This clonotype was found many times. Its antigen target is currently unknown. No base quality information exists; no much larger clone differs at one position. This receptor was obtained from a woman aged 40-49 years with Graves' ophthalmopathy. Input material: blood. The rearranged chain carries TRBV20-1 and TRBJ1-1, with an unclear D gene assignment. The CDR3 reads CSARGDLNTEAFF. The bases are TGCAGTGCCCGCGGGGATCTGAACACTGAAGCTTTCTTT.